The TCR beta chain described here comes from a study of cytomegalovirus exposure and HLA in healthy donors (dated 2017 in TCRdb). Looking at the study overall: A later analysis indicated that the 130 or so validation repertoires were generated on the platform also employed for the 700 or so repertoires of the first cohort. The study was designed to test whether signatures of past pathogen exposure could be identified by cataloging public T cell receptors. A separate validation cohort of over 95 different subjects was used in addition to the approximately 700-subject first cohort. The study combined high-throughput TCR immunosequencing, statistical association of individual TCRs with disease status, and machine learning to predict cytomegalovirus infection status. Study-level results and caveats: Three of the identified cytomegalovirus-associated TCR beta chains were confirmed in vitro to be specific for cytomegalovirus antigens. Cytomegalovirus status was reported to be diagnosed by the classifier with high specificity and sensitivity in both the original and validation cohorts. A later analysis found that TCRs clustered in the first cohort also tended to co-occur in the 95 to 150 validation repertoires, with 90% to 95% of cluster scores above 0. The study listed around 160 TCR beta chains as associated with cytomegalovirus. The validation cohort had no HLA typing available for a later analysis, so co-occurrence within that cohort was assessed over all 130 or so repertoires. The authors suggested that the approach could potentially be extended to other disease states and immunological phenotypes. Across donors, most TCR sequences were observed very rarely, whereas some public TCRs were present in many individuals.

The donors were included in the validation cohort of around 120 subjects, a group kept apart from the approximately 700-subject first cohort. Relative to germline, V is missing 3 bases and J is missing 5 bases, with 6 bases of the junction outside any gene match. As encoded in the germline V gene, CDR1 is KGHSH while CDR2 is LQKENI. The CDR3 runs 15 amino acids, cysteine and phenylalanine included. CDR3 DNA only is kept here, 45 bases in frame from base 1. About this clone itself: Its antigen remains unidentified. Base-call qualities are not available, and no considerably larger clone is one nucleotide away.

Libraries were built with the immunoSEQ multiplex PCR assay. The authors' analysis ran thus. To diagnose cytomegalovirus status from the catalog of TCR beta chain sequences, a statistical classification framework was built. TCRdb took this table from immuneACCESS and kept in-frame rearrangements with V and J called. Such tables lack part of the clones; where checked against another copy, unresolved V genes explain under half of the gap, and the rest is unexplained. V and J calls and clone size are copied from that table; D and trimming were computed from the DNA. In all, the sample holds about 50,000 clones, and around nine tenths of those were seen once. Almost 1.5% of the sample is held by the ten biggest clonotypes.

This receptor chain uses TRBV18 and TRBJ1-5; 8 junctional bases match TRBD1. The specimen was PBMCs. The receptor was derived from a man between 18 and 29 years old in good health and CMV-seronegative. CDR3 sequence: CASSPDPGGHQPQHF. The DNA sequence is as follows: TGTGCCAGCTCACCGGACCCAGGGGGCCATCAGCCCCAGCATTTT.